The 20 T cell receptor beta chains presented below share a single source sample, sequenced in a study of cytomegalovirus exposure and HLA in healthy donors. 13 Jbeta primers and 60 Vbeta primers were used for the PCR. Libraries were prepared by immunoSEQ multiplex PCR; TCRdb keeps only in-frame clonotypes and omits some of them. This sample's table has about 130,000 clones. The sequenced sample was PBMCs. The source is a man aged 25 to 45 in good health and CMV-seronegative.

CDR3 bases: TGTGCCAGCAGCCAACGAGGGATGTTCACCGGGGAGCTGTTTTTT. Its translation is CASSQRGMFTGELFF. The chain has TRBV14 and TRBJ2-2; D might be TRBD2 (5 bases). The CDR3 is 15 residues long. Germline V lookup: CDR1 SGHDN, CDR2 FVKESK. The V gene lost 2 bases and the J gene lost 4 bases, with 11 bases spanning the gap.

The chain uses TRBV29-1 and TRBJ2-5; the D gene is possibly TRBD1 (5 bases). The CDR3 has 12 residues. With 1 base removed from V and 5 bases from J, the gap between germline ends came to 8 bases. CDR1 and CDR2 from the germline V gene are SQVTM and ANQGSEA. The CDR3: CSVEAGLETQYF. CDR3 bases: TGCAGCGTTGAAGCAGGGCTTGAGACCCAGTACTTC.

The gene calls are TRBV15 and TRBJ2-1; TRBD2 is a possible D gene (6 bases). Germline CDR1 and CDR2: LNHNV and YYDKDF (reference sequence). The CDR3 is made up of 15 amino acids. V was shortened by 2 bases and J by 9 bases, with 17 bases between the two germline ends. As DNA, the CDR3 is TGTGCCACCAGCAGACTCGAGGACTATCGGGGTGAGCAGTTCTTC. Translating it yields CATSRLEDYRGEQFF. Full variable domain (remainder filled in from reference TRBV15 and TRBJ2-1): DAMVIQNPRYQVTQFGKPVTLSCSQTLNHNVMYWYQQKSSQAPKLLFHYYDKDFNNEADTPDNFQSRRPNTSFCFLDIRSPGLGDTAMYLCATSRLEDYRGEQFFGPGTRLTVL.

The chain joins TRBV28 to TRBJ1-1, with D tentatively TRBD1 (5 bases). V was pared by 11 bases and J by 7 bases, with 17 bases between. Germline CDR1 MDHEN, CDR2 SYDVKM. This CDR3 has 12 amino acids. CDR3 in DNA: TGTGCCGTGCTTGGGCAGGGCCTTGAAGCTTTCTTT. Protein: CAVLGQGLEAFF.

Details on this clone: At one boundary the junction diverges from the germline segment, which might be a read error. The chain is built from TRBV19 and TRBJ2-7, with 8 bases that match TRBD2. Looked up from germline, CDR1 is LNHDA and CDR2 is SQIVND (reference sequence). The CDR3 is 14 amino acids. DNA of the CDR3: TGTGCCGGTAGTACCTTGGGACGGGAGGGCGAGCAGTACTTC. This translates into CAGSTLGREGEQYF. The full variable domain, its missing parts supplied by reference TRBV19 and TRBJ2-7, is DGGITQSPKYLFRKEGQNVTLSCEQNLNHDAMYWYRQDPGQGLRLIYYSQIVNDFQKGDIAEGYSVSREKKESFPLTVTSAQKNPTAFYLCAGSTLGREGEQYFGPGTRLTVT.

CDR3 protein: CASSPRDRGSPLHF. The CDR3 DNA reads as TGTGCCAGCAGCCCCCGGGACAGGGGATCACCCCTCCACTTT. This sequence joins TRBV7-2 and TRBJ1-6; TRBD1 matches 10 bases. CDR3 length: 14 residues. Germline V CDR1 and CDR2: SGHTA, FQGNSA. J was trimmed by 10 bases and V by 5 bases; bases with no gene match: 5.

The rearrangement uses TRBV7-3 and TRBJ2-7; 7 nucleotides align to TRBD1. The CDR3 has 15 residues. Germline trimming cut 2 bases from V and 5 bases from J; bases unmatched to any gene: 9. The germline gives CDR1 SGHTA, CDR2 FQGTGA. This chain's CDR3 is CASSLDRGTVHEQYF. The CDR3 DNA is TGTGCCAGCAGCTTAGATAGGGGGACAGTCCACGAGCAGTACTTC.

The gene calls are TRBV4-1 and TRBJ2-2; D perhaps matches TRBD1 (5 bases). The V and J ends lost 0 bases and 4 bases respectively, with 12 bases between them. The CDR3 contains 16 residues. Germline V lookup: CDR1 MGHRA, CDR2 YSYEKL. For the CDR3, the DNA is TGCGCCAGCAGCCAAGAAAGCGACAGACCCACCGGGGAGCTGTTTTTT. This translates into CASSQESDRPTGELFF.

The V call is TRBV30, the J call TRBJ2-2, with 7 bases identical to TRBD1. CDR3 length: 15 amino acids. Germline V CDR1 and CDR2: GTSNPN, SVGIG (reference sequence). The J segment lost 4 bases and the V segment lost 3 bases, leaving 8 bases of the junction unmatched. The CDR3 is CAWRVKGASTGELFF. The DNA for the CDR3 is TGTGCCTGGAGGGTGAAGGGGGCGAGCACCGGGGAGCTGTTTTTT.

The chain couples TRBV5-1 to TRBJ2-5, with unresolved D. TRBJ2-7 explains the end of the DNA better; the J call may be wrong. The length of the CDR3 is 13 residues. CDR1 and CDR2 from the germline V gene are SGHRS and YFSETQ. The CDR3 DNA is TGCGCCAGCAGCGGTAACTTCGCCTACGAGCAGTACTTC. It encodes CASSGNFAYEQYF.

The chain is built from TRBV13 and TRBJ2-1, with D perhaps matching TRBD2 (5 bases). The V and J ends lost 2 bases and 7 bases respectively, with 9 bases between them. The CDR3 spans 13 residues. From germline, CDR1 is PRHDT and CDR2 FYEKMQ (reference sequence). CDR3 coding DNA: TGTGCCAGCAGCTTATCCCGGGGAAATGAGCAGTTCTTC. Protein product: CASSLSRGNEQFF.

V is TRBV2 and J is TRBJ1-2, with D possibly being TRBD1 (6 bases). The ends were cut back, 4 bases at V and 2 bases at J, with 11 bases in the middle. CDR3 length: 14 amino acids. CDR1 and CDR2 from the germline V gene are SNHLY and FYNNEI. CDR3 sequence: CASSAGAANYGYTF. The CDR3 DNA follows: TGTGCCAGCAGTGCAGGGGCAGCCAACTATGGCTACACCTTC.

The gene calls are TRBV19 and TRBJ2-7, with 13 bases fitting TRBD2. V lost 5 bases, J lost 3 bases, and 4 bases stayed unmatched. This CDR3 contains 15 residues. Per germline, CDR1 LNHDA and CDR2 SQIVND (reference sequence). The CDR3 spells CASSVGTSGVYEQYF. The CDR3 region has the DNA TGTGCCAGTAGTGTGGGGACTAGCGGGGTCTACGAGCAGTACTTC.

The rearrangement joins TRBV11-2 to TRBJ1-4; D is uncertain. This CDR3 is 13 amino acids long. The ends were cut back, 3 bases at V and 6 bases at J, with 8 bases in the middle. Germline V gene data show CDR1 as SGHAT and CDR2 as FQNNGV. CDR3 DNA: TGTGCCAGCAGCTTTGAGGTGGATGAAAAACTGTTTTTT. As protein: CASSFEVDEKLFF.

The rearrangement joins TRBV29-1 to TRBJ2-5; 7 bases match TRBD1. This CDR3 region has 13 residues. V lost 2 bases, J lost 5 bases, and 5 bases stayed unmatched. Germline V gives CDR1 SQVTM, CDR2 ANQGSEA. In DNA form, the CDR3 reads TGCAGCGTTGAAAGGTCCAGGGGGGAGACCCAGTACTTC. Its translation: CSVERSRGETQYF.

This sequence joins TRBV4-1 and TRBJ2-3; 11 nucleotides agree with TRBD2. V was pared by 0 bases and J by 6 bases, with 8 bases of the junction left unmatched. The length of the CDR3 is 17 residues. From germline, CDR1 is MGHRA and CDR2 YSYEKL. The chain's CDR3 is CASSQDKLAGVLDTQYF. CDR3 sequence (DNA): TGCGCCAGCAGCCAAGATAAACTAGCGGGAGTACTGGATACGCAGTATTTT.

This sequence joins TRBV28 and TRBJ2-7; D perhaps matches TRBD2 (5 bases). Germline V gives CDR1 MDHEN, CDR2 SYDVKM. The CDR3 has 12 residues. Deletions cut 6 bases from V and 7 bases from J, with 13 bases between. The CDR3 reads CASSPPEGEQYF. For the CDR3, the DNA is TGTGCCAGCAGCCCTCCCGAGGGTGAGCAGTACTTC.

The rearrangement links TRBV2 to TRBJ2-3, with unresolved D. Germline V lookup: CDR1 SNHLY, CDR2 FYNNEI. V lost 2 bases, J lost 0 bases, and 6 bases lay in between. The CDR3 is 14 residues long. CDR3 sequence reads: CASSETRSTDTQYF. Here the CDR3 DNA reads TGTGCCAGCAGTGAAACCAGGAGCACAGATACGCAGTATTTT.

The gene calls are TRBV6-5 and TRBJ2-1, with 13 bases aligning to TRBD2. This CDR3 region has 16 residues. Trimming at V came to 0 bases and at J to 4 bases, leaving 0 bases not matched to a gene. In germline, CDR1 is MNHEY, CDR2 SVGAGI. The CDR3 region is CASSYSGLAGYNEQFF. In nucleotides, the CDR3 is TGTGCCAGCAGTTACTCGGGACTAGCGGGATACAATGAGCAGTTCTTC.

The gene calls are TRBV6-5 and TRBJ2-1; a weak D match, TRBD2 (6 bases). CDR1 MNHEY and CDR2 SVGAGI come from the germline V gene. The length of the CDR3 is 15 residues. The V and J ends lost 4 bases and 8 bases respectively, with 18 bases between them. CDR3 residues: CASSSGETALDEQFF. Here the CDR3 DNA reads TGTGCCAGCAGTTCGGGGGAGACCGCGTTGGATGAGCAGTTCTTC.